These T cell receptor beta chains were read from a single sample in a study of blood T cell repertoires in COVID-19. TCRdb's table, derived via immunoSEQ multiplex PCR, lists solely in-frame clones and lacks some. In the table there are nearly 25,000 clones, about 81% of which are singletons. The specimen was peripheral blood. These receptors all come from a woman aged 65 to 85 with COVID-19, enrolled during active disease. Both conserved end residues are part of each CDR3. Each record gives: V gene, J gene, D gene, clone size, CDR3 DNA, CDR3 protein. A D gene is named only where the DNA matches it firmly. Some rows have no size entry. The others give once, few or many, or a class for an expanded clone.

v_gene: TRBV5-3; j_gene: TRBJ1-5; d_gene: TRBD1; abundance: NA; CDR3nt: TGTGCCAGAAGCTACACGATTGGGACAGGGAGATATAGCAATCAGCCCCAGCATTTT; CDR3aa: CARSYTIGTGRYSNQPQHF
v_gene: TRBV6-5; j_gene: TRBJ1-1; d_gene: NA; abundance: NA; CDR3nt: TGTGCCAGCAGTTACTCGTGGGAGGGGAACACTGAAGCTTTCTTT; CDR3aa: CASSYSWEGNTEAFF
v_gene: TRBV4-3; j_gene: TRBJ1-1; d_gene: NA; abundance: NA; CDR3nt: TGCGCCAGCAGCCAAGATGCGGGGGGGACTGAAGCTTTCTTT; CDR3aa: CASSQDAGGTEAFF
v_gene: TRBV3-1/TRBV3-2; j_gene: TRBJ1-2; d_gene: NA; abundance: NA; CDR3nt: TGTGCCAGCAGCCAAGATGGCCTGGATGGCTACACCTTC; CDR3aa: CASSQDGLDGYTF
v_gene: TRBV5-5; j_gene: TRBJ1-5; d_gene: NA; abundance: NA; CDR3nt: TGTGCCAGCAGCTTGCAGGGATTGAGCAATCAGCCCCAGCATTTT; CDR3aa: CASSLQGLSNQPQHF
v_gene: TRBV2; j_gene: TRBJ1-2; d_gene: NA; abundance: NA; CDR3nt: TGTGCCAGCAGGGAGGGAAACTATGGCTACACCTTC; CDR3aa: CASREGNYGYTF
v_gene: TRBV28; j_gene: TRBJ1-5; d_gene: NA; abundance: NA; CDR3nt: TGTGCCAGCAGTTCGGGGGGTTATAATCGGCCCCAGCATTTT; CDR3aa: CASSSGGYNRPQHF
v_gene: TRBV6-4; j_gene: TRBJ2-6; d_gene: NA; abundance: NA; CDR3nt: TGTGCCAGCAGTGACTCGAATCAGGGGTCTGGGGCCAACGTCCTGACTTTC; CDR3aa: CASSDSNQGSGANVLTF
v_gene: TRBV2; j_gene: TRBJ1-6; d_gene: TRBD1; abundance: once; CDR3nt: TGTGCCAGCAGTGAAAGGGCGGGACAGGGGAACTCACCCCTCCACTTT; CDR3aa: CASSERAGQGNSPLHF
v_gene: TRBV10-3; j_gene: TRBJ1-1; d_gene: NA; abundance: NA; CDR3nt: TGTGCCATCAGTGAGTCGATAGTGAACACTGAAGCTTTCTTT; CDR3aa: CAISESIVNTEAFF
v_gene: TRBV11-2; j_gene: TRBJ2-7; d_gene: NA; abundance: NA; CDR3nt: TGTGCCAGCAGCTTAGCTCAGTCCTACGAGCAGTACTTC; CDR3aa: CASSLAQSYEQYF
v_gene: TRBV18; j_gene: TRBJ1-2; d_gene: NA; abundance: NA; CDR3nt: TGTGCCAGCTCACCCGGGGAGGACTATGGCTACACCTTC; CDR3aa: CASSPGEDYGYTF
v_gene: TRBV10-3; j_gene: TRBJ1-1; d_gene: TRBD1; abundance: NA; CDR3nt: TGTGCCATCAATGACAGGGTAGACACTGAAGCTTTCTTT; CDR3aa: CAINDRVDTEAFF
v_gene: TRBV28; j_gene: TRBJ2-1; d_gene: NA; abundance: NA; CDR3nt: TGTGCCAGCAGTTTGACTTTTCGCTCCTACAATGAGCAGTTCTTC; CDR3aa: CASSLTFRSYNEQFF
v_gene: TRBV7-2; j_gene: TRBJ1-3; d_gene: TRBD1; abundance: NA; CDR3nt: TGTGCCAGCAGCCCTAAGGGGGGACAGGGCTCCGGAAACACCATATATTTT; CDR3aa: CASSPKGGQGSGNTIYF
v_gene: TRBV5-4; j_gene: TRBJ1-1; d_gene: TRBD1; abundance: NA; CDR3nt: TGTGCCAGCAGCTTGAGACAGGGATGGAGCACTGAAGCTTTCTTT; CDR3aa: CASSLRQGWSTEAFF
v_gene: TRBV10-3; j_gene: TRBJ2-1; d_gene: TRBD1; abundance: NA; CDR3nt: TGTGCCATCAGTGAGTCGGGGACAGGTGAAGGTGAGCAGTTCTTC; CDR3aa: CAISESGTGEGEQFF
v_gene: TRBV19; j_gene: TRBJ2-7; d_gene: NA; abundance: NA; CDR3nt: TGTGCCAGTAGTATATACGGGGGCTACGAGCAGTACTTC; CDR3aa: CASSIYGGYEQYF
v_gene: TRBV28; j_gene: TRBJ2-6; d_gene: NA; abundance: NA; CDR3nt: TGTGCCAGCAGCCCCCACCAGGGATCTGGGGCCAACGTCCTGACTTTC; CDR3aa: CASSPHQGSGANVLTF
v_gene: TRBV29-1; j_gene: TRBJ2-1; d_gene: NA; abundance: NA; CDR3nt: TGCAGCGTTGCGGGGACACGGGTTAGTGAGCAGTTCTTC; CDR3aa: CSVAGTRVSEQFF
v_gene: TRBV19; j_gene: TRBJ2-3; d_gene: TRBD2; abundance: NA; CDR3nt: TGTGCCAGTAGTACCTCAGGACTAGCGGAAGATACGCAGTATTTT; CDR3aa: CASSTSGLAEDTQYF
v_gene: TRBV7-2; j_gene: TRBJ2-1; d_gene: TRBD2; abundance: NA; CDR3nt: TGTGCCAGCAGGTCCCCTAGCGGGAGTTTTTCCAATGAGCAGTTCTTC; CDR3aa: CASRSPSGSFSNEQFF
v_gene: TRBV19; j_gene: TRBJ2-6; d_gene: NA; abundance: once; CDR3nt: TGTGCCAGTTTTCGGGGCTCTGGGGCCAACGTCCTGACTTTC; CDR3aa: CASFRGSGANVLTF
v_gene: TRBV7-2; j_gene: TRBJ1-2; d_gene: NA; abundance: NA; CDR3nt: TGTGCCAGCAGCGTCCCCCGGGAGGGCTATGGCTACACCTTC; CDR3aa: CASSVPREGYGYTF